The 30 T cell receptor beta chains listed next were all sequenced from one sample in a study of blood T cell repertoires in COVID-19. Clones were sequenced by immunoSEQ multiplex PCR, and TCRdb holds only the in-frame ones, with some missing. The sample has about 34,000 clones; approximately 85% are singletons. The sample taken for sequencing was peripheral blood. Receptors were obtained from an older woman with active COVID-19.

V gene TRBV9 combines with J gene TRBJ2-1; TRBD2 matches at 7 bases. The CDR3 extends over 17 amino acids. Losses at the gene ends were 0 bases for V and 10 bases for J; bases not matched to a gene: 16. Germline CDR1 is SGDLS and CDR2 is YYNGEE. Here the CDR3 reads CASSVGMGGRGTGEQFF. CDR3 DNA: TGTGCCAGCAGCGTAGGAATGGGCGGGAGAGGTACTGGAGAGCAGTTCTTC. Drawing the rest from reference TRBV9 and TRBJ2-1, the complete variable domain is DSGVTQTPKHLITATGQRVTLRCSPRSGDLSVYWYQQSLDQGLQFLIQYYNGEERAKGNILERFSAQQFPDLHSELNLSSLELGDSALYFCASSVGMGGRGTGEQFFGPGTRLTVL.

V gene TRBV28 combines with J gene TRBJ2-7; D not certain. Trimming cost V 7 bases and J 0 bases, with 7 bases left between them. Germline-derived CDR1 and CDR2 are MDHEN and SYDVKM. The CDR3 runs 12 residues. The CDR3 protein is CASNSRSYEQYF. CDR3 bases: TGTGCCAGCAACAGTCGCTCCTACGAGCAGTACTTC.

The V and J genes are TRBV7-8 and TRBJ1-5; D is possibly TRBD1 (6 bases). The CDR3 is 16 amino acids. CDR1 and CDR2 from the germline V gene are SGHVS and FQNEAQ. Trimming left V 5 bases short and J 3 bases short, with 17 bases between. In DNA, the CDR3 is TGTGCCAGCAGCGTACTTCAGACAGGTCCCAATCAGCCCCAGCATTTT. Protein product: CASSVLQTGPNQPQHF.

The CDR3 is CASSYSHASTGEKLFF. CDR3 in DNA: TGTGCCAGCAGTTACAGCCACGCTTCTACGGGTGAAAAACTGTTTTTT. V gene TRBV6-6 combines with J gene TRBJ1-4; D is unresolved. Germline CDR1 and CDR2: MNHNY and SVGAGI (reference sequence). The germline V and J ends were trimmed by 2 bases and 7 bases, with 17 bases remaining between them. This CDR3 has 16 residues.

The rearrangement links TRBV6-5 to TRBJ1-1, with D tentatively TRBD1 (5 bases). Germline V gives CDR1 MNHEY, CDR2 SVGAGI. The CDR3 is made up of 11 amino acids. The V gene lost 5 bases and the J gene lost 6 bases, with 7 bases spanning the gap. CDR3 sequence: CASSRGSEAFF. Here the CDR3 DNA reads TGTGCCAGCAGTAGGGGTTCTGAAGCTTTCTTT.

This chain uses TRBV3-1 (or the pseudogene TRBV3-2) with TRBJ1-1; 7 bases agree with TRBD1. The ends lost 4 bases at V and 1 base at J; junction bases unmatched: 12. From germline, CDR1 is LGHDT and CDR2 YNNKEL (reference sequence). The CDR3 contains 17 residues. The DNA of the CDR3 is TGTGCCAGCAGCCCCACCGGAACGGGACAGCAGAACACTGAAGCTTTCTTT. Encoded protein: CASSPTGTGQQNTEAFF.

The CDR3 loop reads CATSRDLPDRAGSPLHF. CDR3 bases: TGTGCCACCAGCAGAGATCTTCCGGACAGGGCGGGTTCACCCCTCCACTTT. This chain joins TRBV15 and TRBJ1-6; 8 nucleotides match TRBD1. The CDR3 contains 17 residues. Germline V gene lookup returns CDR1 LNHNV and CDR2 YYDKDF (reference sequence). V was pared by 0 bases and J by 9 bases, with 10 bases of the junction left unmatched.

The genes are TRBV29-1 and TRBJ2-7, with TRBD1 identical over 8 bases. Germline CDR1 and CDR2: SQVTM and ANQGSEA. Trimming at V came to 6 bases and at J to 0 bases, leaving 4 bases not matched to a gene. The CDR3 runs to 13 residues. CDR3 region: CSVWTGSSYEQYF. In nucleotides, the CDR3 is TGCAGCGTATGGACAGGGAGCTCCTACGAGCAGTACTTC.

The chain has TRBV28 and TRBJ2-5; D perhaps matches TRBD2 (6 bases). Germline values: CDR1 MDHEN, CDR2 SYDVKM. CDR3 length: 12 amino acids. Trimming left V 8 bases short and J 4 bases short, with 11 bases between. The CDR3 is CASGGLTETQYF. For the CDR3, the DNA is TGTGCCAGCGGGGGGTTGACAGAGACCCAGTACTTC.

The rearrangement joins TRBV3-1 (or the pseudogene TRBV3-2) to TRBJ2-5; D may be TRBD2 (6 bases). There are 17 residues in the CDR3. Deletions cut 3 bases from V and 5 bases from J, with 22 bases between. The germline V gene encodes CDR1 LGHDT and CDR2 YNNKEL (reference sequence). As DNA, the CDR3 is TGTGCCAGCAGCCACCGTTTTGGGATCGGGAGAATGGAGACCCAGTACTTC. Amino acids: CASSHRFGIGRMETQYF.

This chain links TRBV20-1 with TRBJ2-7; 12 nucleotides agree with TRBD2. From germline, CDR1 is DFQATT and CDR2 SNEGSKA (reference sequence). CDR3 length: 18 amino acids. After removal of 3 bases from V and 3 bases from J, the junction contained 15 bases not matched to a gene. CDR3 in amino acids: CSASLGLAGSPKHYEQYF. CDR3 coding DNA: TGCAGTGCTAGTCTAGGACTAGCGGGAAGCCCTAAACACTACGAGCAGTACTTC.

This chain uses TRBV6-5 with TRBJ1-2; D is unresolved. From germline, CDR1 is MNHEY and CDR2 SVGAGI. This CDR3 is built from 15 residues. The ends were cut back, 4 bases at V and 5 bases at J, with 17 bases in the middle. The CDR3 here is CASSSPHTSIYGYTF. CDR3 DNA: TGTGCCAGCAGTTCCCCCCACACCTCAATTTATGGCTACACCTTC.

The rearrangement joins TRBV7-8 to TRBJ1-4; D not resolved. CDR3 length: 14 residues. The germline V and J ends were trimmed by 2 bases and 5 bases, with 9 bases remaining between them. CDR1 SGHVS and CDR2 FQNEAQ come from the germline V gene. CDR3: CASSLRTGNEKLFF. CDR3 nucleotides: TGTGCCAGCAGCTTAAGGACGGGAAATGAAAAACTGTTTTTT.

The gene calls are TRBV10-3 and TRBJ2-3; TRBD2 is a possible D gene (5 bases). Germline CDR1 and CDR2: ENHRY and SYGVKD. The CDR3 spans 18 residues. V lost 0 bases and J lost 0, with 16 bases in between. As DNA, the CDR3 is TGTGCCATCAGTGAGTCGGGCGGCGGGTCAGGTAGCACAGATACGCAGTATTTT. This encodes CAISESGGGSGSTDTQYF.

This chain uses TRBV7-8 with TRBJ2-5; D call uncertain. The CDR3 is 16 residues long. Trimming removed 2 bases from V and 1 base from J, with 14 bases in between. Germline assignment: CDR1 SGHVS and CDR2 FQNEAQ. The CDR3 loop is CASSLSVRGFQETQYF. CDR3 DNA sequence: TGTGCCAGCAGCTTATCAGTACGCGGTTTCCAAGAGACCCAGTACTTC.

This chain connects TRBV30 to TRBJ1-2; 7 nucleotides agree with TRBD1. Looked up from germline, CDR1 is GTSNPN and CDR2 is SVGIG (reference sequence). J lost 2 bases, V lost 5 bases, and 11 bases had no gene match. The CDR3 spans 15 residues. The CDR3 region has the DNA TGTGCCTGGGAGAGACCGTCGACAGGGAACTATGGCTACACCTTC. It translates to CAWERPSTGNYGYTF.

This clone was picked up one time. The J gene is TRBJ1-6, the V gene TRBV15; D may be TRBD1 (6 bases). Germline V CDR1 and CDR2: LNHNV, YYDKDF (reference sequence). The CDR3 is made up of 17 amino acids. V lost 1 base to trimming and J lost 5 bases, with 15 bases between them. CDR3 region: CATSRVGTPENNSPLHF. The CDR3 nucleotides read TGTGCCACCAGCAGAGTAGGGACACCGGAGAATAATTCACCCCTCCACTTT.

This chain links TRBV9 with TRBJ1-1; D gene uncertain. CDR1 and CDR2 (germline): SGDLS, YYNGEE. V was trimmed by 0 bases and J by 1 base, leaving 16 bases between them. CDR3 length: 17 amino acids. DNA for the CDR3: TGTGCCAGCAGCGTAGTGGCTAGTGGGTTCTCGAACACTGAAGCTTTCTTT. Translating it yields CASSVVASGFSNTEAFF.

The chain has TRBV5-1 and TRBJ1-1; 7 bases agree with TRBD1. This CDR3 has 14 amino acids. The V gene's germline CDR1 is SGHRS and CDR2 YFSETQ. The V gene end was trimmed by 0 bases and the J gene end by 4 bases; junction bases not matched to a gene: 3. In DNA form, the CDR3 reads TGCGCCAGCAGCTTGGGACAGGGAGGCACTGAAGCTTTCTTT. Translated, it gives CASSLGQGGTEAFF. Filled out from reference TRBV5-1 and TRBJ1-1, the complete variable domain reads KAGVTQTPRYLIKTRGQQVTLSCSPISGHRSVSWYQQTPGQGLQFLFEYFSETQRNKGNFPGRFSGRQFSNSRSEMNVSTLELGDSALYLCASSLGQGGTEAFFGQGTRLTVV.

This chain links TRBV6-5 with TRBJ1-3; D unresolved. There are 14 residues in the CDR3. Between the trimmed V and J ends, which lost 5 bases and 0 bases, there was a span of 8 bases. Germline V gene lookup returns CDR1 MNHEY and CDR2 SVGAGI. CDR3 residues: CASSRDYSGNTIYF. DNA of the CDR3: TGTGCCAGCAGTCGAGACTACTCTGGAAACACCATATATTTT.

The chain joins TRBV5-4 to TRBJ2-2; the D gene is possibly TRBD1 (5 bases). Germline CDR1 and CDR2: SGHNT and YYREEE (reference sequence). This CDR3 is built from 14 residues. The V and J ends lost 3 bases and 4 bases respectively, with 10 bases between them. CDR3 nucleotide sequence: TGTGCCAGCAGCTGGAGACAGACCACCGGGGAGCTGTTTTTT. Its translation is CASSWRQTTGELFF.

The chain has TRBV9 and TRBJ2-3; D may be TRBD2 (5 bases). V dropped 0 bases and J dropped 1 base, with 6 bases sitting between them. The V gene's germline CDR1 is SGDLS and CDR2 YYNGEE. The CDR3 contains 14 residues. The CDR3 loop reads CASSVVGGTDTQYF. CDR3 nucleotide sequence: TGTGCCAGCAGCGTAGTGGGAGGCACAGATACGCAGTATTTT.

This clone has more than one count but fewer than ten. The chain employs TRBV6-4 and TRBJ1-5, with 8 bases identical to TRBD1. Germline CDR1 is MRHNA and CDR2 is SNTAGT. The ends lost 6 bases at V and 2 bases at J; junction bases unmatched: 3. This CDR3 region has 14 residues. The DNA of the CDR3 is TGTGCCAGCAGCCCACAGGGGGGCAATCAGCCCCAGCATTTT. Translation gives CASSPQGGNQPQHF.

This clone was counted a few times. V and J are TRBV19 and TRBJ2-3; 10 positions match TRBD2. Trimming at V came to 7 bases and at J to 4 bases, leaving 8 bases not matched to a gene. Germline assignment: CDR1 LNHDA and CDR2 SQIVND (reference sequence). This CDR3 has 15 residues. This CDR3 reads CASKWTSGGADTQYF. In DNA, the CDR3 is TGTGCCAGTAAATGGACTAGCGGTGGTGCAGATACGCAGTATTTT.

This clone was recorded only once. The rearrangement uses TRBV5-1 and TRBJ2-5, with 11 bases lining up with TRBD2. V gave up 2 bases and J gave up 9 bases; unmatched junction bases: 18. Germline CDR1 is SGHRS and CDR2 is YFSETQ. CDR3 length equals 18 residues. This CDR3 is CASSFETSGSADRGAQYF. In DNA form, the CDR3 reads TGCGCCAGCAGCTTCGAAACTAGCGGGAGCGCGGATCGCGGGGCCCAGTACTTC.

V gene TRBV3-1 (or the pseudogene TRBV3-2) combines with J gene TRBJ1-3; tentative D call: TRBD1 (5 bases). Germline CDR1 reads LGHDT; CDR2 reads YNNKEL (reference sequence). Trimming removed 4 bases from V and 0 bases from J, with 10 bases in between. The length of the CDR3 is 15 residues. The CDR3 DNA is TGTGCCAGCAGCCGACAGTCCCACTCTGGAAACACCATATATTTT. Translation: CASSRQSHSGNTIYF.

This clone was counted once. The chain carries TRBV7-8 and TRBJ1-5, with 7 nucleotides matching TRBD1. This CDR3 has 19 residues. With 5 bases clipped from V and 0 bases from J, the junction kept 16 bases outside the gene matches. CDR1 and CDR2 (germline): SGHVS, FQNEAQ. The CDR3 DNA is TGTGCCAGCAGCCCACGACAGGGCTATCGACGCGATAGCAATCAGCCCCAGCATTTT. Protein product: CASSPRQGYRRDSNQPQHF. Complete variable domain (other parts from reference TRBV7-8 and TRBJ1-5): GAGVSQSPRYKVAKRGQDVALRCDPISGHVSLFWYQQALGQGPEFLTYFQNEAQLDKSGLPSDRFFAERPEGSVSTLKIQRTQQEDSAVYLCASSPRQGYRRDSNQPQHFGDGTRLSIL.

The gene calls are TRBV18 and TRBJ1-2, with TRBD1 as a possible D gene (6 bases). The CDR3 loop spans 15 amino acids. Trimming shortened V by 5 bases and J by 3 bases, and 16 bases separated the two germline ends. Germline assignment: CDR1 KGHSH and CDR2 LQKENI. The CDR3 here is CASSIRQATYYGYTF. CDR3 DNA sequence: TGTGCCAGCTCAATCCGACAGGCTACTTACTATGGCTACACCTTC.

V usage is TRBV9 and J usage is TRBJ2-1, with 9 bases lining up with TRBD2. This CDR3 region has 16 residues. J gave up 8 bases and V 1 base, and 10 bases lay outside the gene matches. The germline V gene encodes CDR1 SGDLS and CDR2 YYNGEE. CDR3 residues: CASSVYGGRAGDEQFF. CDR3 DNA: TGTGCCAGCAGCGTATACGGCGGGAGGGCAGGGGATGAGCAGTTCTTC.

This chain links TRBV24-1 with TRBJ1-5, with a possible D match to TRBD1 (6 bases). From germline, CDR1 is KGHDR and CDR2 SFDVKD. The V end lost 9 bases, the J end lost 7 bases, and 15 bases lay between the germline ends. The CDR3 loop spans 13 amino acids. In DNA form, the CDR3 reads TGTGCCACCGCGTACAGGGAGGGGCAGCCCCAGCATTTT. As protein: CATAYREGQPQHF.